One sample yielded the 29 T cell receptor beta chains listed below, sequenced in a study of blood T cell repertoires in COVID-19. Using immunoSEQ multiplex PCR, the repertoire was profiled, and TCRdb retains in-frame clones only, with some absent. In the table there are 200,000 to 250,000 clones, roughly 80% of which are singletons. The specimen sequenced was peripheral blood. These receptors were collected from a woman in her late teens or twenties with acute or convalescent COVID-19.

This clone was seen more than once but under ten times. This chain joins TRBV3-1 (or the pseudogene TRBV3-2) and TRBJ2-1; 10 bases are shared with TRBD2. V lost 1 base, J lost 8 bases, and 14 bases stayed unmatched. The CDR3 extends over 18 amino acids. Germline V lookup: CDR1 LGHDT, CDR2 YNNKEL (reference sequence). The CDR3 nucleotides are TGTGCCAGCAGCCAAGTCAGCGGGAGGGCCGAGGTTTTCTATGAGCAGTTCTTC. It is translated as CASSQVSGRAEVFYEQFF.

This chain joins TRBV10-3 and TRBJ1-1; D is unclear. The ends were cut back, 1 base at V and 3 bases at J, with 15 bases in the middle. CDR1 is ENHRY and CDR2 is SYGVKD in the germline V gene. The CDR3 is 16 residues long. Written as DNA, the CDR3 is TGTGCCATCAGTGAGTGGTTGGGCAGGATGGACACTGAAGCTTTCTTT. Translated, it gives CAISEWLGRMDTEAFF.

This chain uses TRBV7-9 with TRBJ2-5; TRBD2 matches at 8 bases. The V and J ends lost 0 bases and 5 bases, in that order; junction bases with no gene match: 8. CDR1 and CDR2 (germline): SEHNR, FQNEAQ (reference sequence). CDR3 length: 16 residues. The CDR3 sequence is CASSLASGSRDETQYF. In DNA form, the CDR3 reads TGTGCCAGCAGCTTAGCCAGCGGGAGCAGGGATGAGACCCAGTACTTC.

This clone has more than one count but fewer than ten. The genes are TRBV2 and TRBJ1-1; weak D call: TRBD1 (5 bases). The germline V gene encodes CDR1 SNHLY and CDR2 FYNNEI. The CDR3 loop spans 14 amino acids. V was pared by 6 bases and J by 1 base, with 12 bases between. The CDR3 DNA is TGTGCCAGCAGGGGGGGAGGTCGGAACACTGAAGCTTTCTTT. Translated: CASRGGGRNTEAFF.

The rearrangement joins TRBV6-1 to TRBJ1-2; possible D gene TRBD1, 6 bases. The CDR3 spans 15 residues. V gave up 3 bases and J gave up 3 bases, with 14 bases separating them. Germline V gene data show CDR1 as MNHNS and CDR2 as SASEGT. The DNA for the CDR3 is TGTGCCAGCAGTGATCGACAGGACCGATACTATGGCTACACCTTC. This translates into CASSDRQDRYYGYTF.

V usage is TRBV4-3 and J usage is TRBJ2-7, with TRBD1 identical over 8 bases. The germline V gene has CDR1 LGHNA and CDR2 YSLEER. The V and J ends lost 3 bases and 1 base, in that order; junction bases with no gene match: 8. The CDR3 extends over 16 amino acids. CDR3 protein: CASSQDGQGRSYEQYF. The DNA for the CDR3 is TGCGCCAGCAGCCAGGATGGACAGGGCCGATCCTACGAGCAGTACTTC.

The rearrangement links TRBV5-1 to TRBJ1-3, with 9 bases lining up with TRBD1. Germline loops: CDR1 SGHRS, CDR2 YFSETQ. V was pared by 0 bases and J by 4 bases, with 2 bases of the junction left unmatched. This CDR3 contains 15 residues. The CDR3 protein is CASSLGTGEGNTIYF. In DNA, the CDR3 is TGCGCCAGCAGCTTGGGGACAGGGGAAGGAAACACCATATATTTT.

V is TRBV6-2 or TRBV6-3 and J is TRBJ2-1; 14 positions agree with TRBD2. V trimming: 5 bases; J trimming: 9 bases; junction bases outside the gene matches: 6. The CDR3 runs 15 residues. From germline, CDR1 is MNHEY and CDR2 SVGEGT. DNA of the CDR3: TGTGCCAGCAGTAAGGGACTAGCGGGAGTAACTGAGCAGTTCTTC. It encodes CASSKGLAGVTEQFF.

This clone was detected only once. The V gene is TRBV30, the J gene TRBJ2-3; D is perhaps TRBD2 (5 bases). The V and J ends lost 3 bases and 1 base respectively, with 5 bases between them. The CDR3 runs 12 residues. The germline V gene encodes CDR1 GTSNPN and CDR2 SVGIG (reference sequence). The chain's CDR3 is CAWSGGTDTQYF. The CDR3 DNA sequence: TGTGCCTGGAGCGGGGGCACAGATACGCAGTATTTT.

V is TRBV30 and J is TRBJ1-5; a possible D gene is TRBD1 (5 bases). CDR3 size: 14 residues. Germline V gene sequence: CDR1 GTSNPN, CDR2 SVGIG (reference sequence). Deletions cut 2 bases from V and 4 bases from J, with 12 bases between. CDR3: CAWSRGYKNQPQHF. The CDR3 DNA is TGTGCCTGGAGTAGGGGATATAAGAATCAGCCCCAGCATTTT.

The chain links TRBV18 to TRBJ2-6; 8 nucleotides align to TRBD1. CDR3 size: 18 residues. Germline loops: CDR1 KGHSH, CDR2 LQKENI. V dropped 4 bases and J dropped 0; count of bases not matched to a gene: 8. The CDR3 DNA reads as TGTGCCAGCTCACGGGACAGGTCGCGTCACTCTGGGGCCAACGTCCTGACTTTC. Translating gives CASSRDRSRHSGANVLTF.

CDR3 in amino acids: CASSWGTDRGGETQYF. The CDR3 DNA sequence: TGTGCCAGCAGTTGGGGGACCGACAGGGGAGGGGAGACCCAGTACTTC. The chain employs TRBV6-5 and TRBJ2-5, with a possible D match to TRBD1 (8 bases). Germline V lookup: CDR1 MNHEY, CDR2 SVGAGI. Trimming removed 4 bases at V and 5 bases at J, with 20 bases between. The CDR3 spans 16 residues.

This clone has a single count. The chain has TRBV30 and TRBJ2-7; tentative D call: TRBD2 (6 bases). The germline gives CDR1 GTSNPN, CDR2 SVGIG (reference sequence). The CDR3 has 14 residues. V shed 0 bases and J shed 4 bases, with 13 bases lying between them. DNA for the CDR3: TGTGCCTGGAGTGTAATCGCGGGACCATACGAGCAGTACTTC. It yields the protein CAWSVIAGPYEQYF. Based on the CDR3 plus reference TRBV30 and TRBJ2-7, the full variable domain is SQTIHQWPATLVQPVGSPLSLECTVEGTSNPNLYWYRQAAGRGLQLLFYSVGIGQISSEVPQNLSASRPQDRQFILSSKKLLLSDSGFYLCAWSVIAGPYEQYFGPGTRLTVT.

The CDR3 coding sequence is TGTGCCAGCAGTCGAGGCGGGAGCTCCTACGAGCAGTACTTC. Amino acids: CASSRGGSSYEQYF. This chain joins TRBV7-9 and TRBJ2-7, with TRBD2 matching over 7 bases. CDR1 SEHNR and CDR2 FQNEAQ come from the germline V gene (reference sequence). CDR3 length equals 14 residues. V shed 6 bases and J 0 bases; nucleotides not matched to a gene: 5.

The chain carries TRBV9 and TRBJ2-3; the D is unclear. In germline, CDR1 is SGDLS, CDR2 YYNGEE. Trimming cost V 2 bases and J 6 bases, with 10 bases left between them. There are 13 residues in the CDR3. CDR3 sequence: CASSVSPQDTQYF. The DNA for the CDR3 is TGTGCCAGCAGCGTTTCCCCGCAGGATACGCAGTATTTT.

The chain recombines TRBV10-1 with TRBJ1-2, with 9 bases lining up with TRBD1. This CDR3 comprises 13 residues. The ends lost 6 bases at V and 3 bases at J; junction bases unmatched: 2. Per the germline V gene, CDR1 is WNHNN and CDR2 is SYGVQD (reference sequence). The CDR3 loop reads CASSRDRDYGYTF. CDR3 coding DNA: TGCGCCAGCAGCAGGGACAGGGACTATGGCTACACCTTC.

The rearrangement uses TRBV7-2 and TRBJ2-6; D is undetermined. From germline, CDR1 is SGHTA and CDR2 FQGNSA. Trimming stripped 5 bases from V and 0 bases from J, with 5 bases between. CDR3 length equals 14 residues. CDR3 protein: CASSPGSGANVLTF. CDR3 DNA: TGTGCCAGCAGCCCGGGCTCTGGGGCCAACGTCCTGACTTTC.

CDR3 sequence: CASRAGFTEQYF. The CDR3 DNA reads as TGTGCCAGCAGGGCGGGATTCACCGAGCAGTACTTC. The chain links TRBV6-5 to TRBJ2-7; possibly TRBD2 for D (6 bases). V gave up 6 bases and J gave up 6 bases, with 12 bases separating them. Germline V lookup: CDR1 MNHEY, CDR2 SVGAGI. CDR3 size: 12 residues.

This CDR3 reads CAWRPIQGITYEQYF. The DNA of the CDR3 is TGTGCCTGGAGACCTATCCAGGGGATCACCTACGAGCAGTACTTC. The chain joins TRBV30 to TRBJ2-7; D perhaps matches TRBD1 (6 bases). The ends were cut back, 3 bases at V and 2 bases at J, with 17 bases in the middle. This CDR3 is built from 15 residues. CDR1 is GTSNPN and CDR2 is SVGIG in the germline V gene (reference sequence).

The rearrangement links TRBV6-1 to TRBJ1-1; the D is unclear. Per the germline V gene, CDR1 is MNHNS and CDR2 is SASEGT. Trimming stripped 2 bases from V and 2 bases from J, with 6 bases between. The CDR3 covers 13 residues. CDR3 nucleotide sequence: TGTGCCAGCAGTGAACGGGGAAACACTGAAGCTTTCTTT. Its protein product is CASSERGNTEAFF.

J is TRBJ2-1 and V is TRBV25-1; D is possibly TRBD2 (6 bases). The CDR3 is 14 residues long. Germline loops: CDR1 MGHDK, CDR2 SYGVNS. V dropped 1 base and J dropped 8 bases, with 12 bases sitting between them. CDR3 residues: CASSESRGKDEQFF. CDR3 bases: TGTGCCAGCAGTGAATCACGCGGGAAAGATGAGCAGTTCTTC.

The CDR3 DNA reads as TGTGCCAGCAGCCTAGGGACAGCTGAAGCTTTCTTT. This sequence encodes CASSLGTAEAFF. The chain links TRBV6-6 to TRBJ1-1; 7 bases are a match to TRBD1. The V and J ends lost 6 bases and 6 bases, in that order; junction bases with no gene match: 4. CDR1 and CDR2 from the germline V gene are MNHNY and SVGAGI (reference sequence). The CDR3 loop spans 12 amino acids.

On this clone: The junction departs from the called germline gene at one end, perhaps through a read error. The chain carries TRBV2 and TRBJ2-3, with a possible D match to TRBD2 (5 bases). The CDR3 runs 14 residues. The germline V gene encodes CDR1 SNHLY and CDR2 FYNNEI. The CDR3: CASSEGLRADTQYF. The CDR3 coding sequence is TGTGCCAGCAGCGAAGGACTGCGCGCAGATACGCAGTATTTT.

The chain uses TRBV5-6 and TRBJ2-3; TRBD1 might be the D (5 bases). V lost 0 bases and J 3 bases, leaving 8 bases between the germline ends. This CDR3 comprises 14 residues. Germline V gene sequence: CDR1 SGHDT, CDR2 YYEEEE. The CDR3 is CASSLVAGTDTQYF. The CDR3 DNA reads as TGTGCCAGCAGCTTGGTGGCAGGGACAGATACGCAGTATTTT.

The chain combines TRBV6-6 with TRBJ2-1, with a possible D match to TRBD2 (5 bases). Per the germline V gene, CDR1 is MNHNY and CDR2 is SVGAGI (reference sequence). V lost 8 bases to trimming and J lost 9 bases, with 20 bases between them. CDR3 length: 14 amino acids. The CDR3 sequence is CASGRKAIGVEQFF. Written as DNA, the CDR3 is TGTGCCAGCGGGCGCAAAGCGATCGGGGTTGAGCAGTTCTTC.

The chain couples TRBV7-9 to TRBJ1-4, with D uncertain. Trimming pared 5 bases from V and 4 bases from J, leaving 11 bases between. This CDR3 is built from 14 residues. The germline V gene encodes CDR1 SEHNR and CDR2 FQNEAQ (reference sequence). This CDR3 reads CASSRGFVNEKLFF. Here the CDR3 DNA reads TGTGCCAGCAGCCGCGGGTTTGTTAATGAAAAACTGTTTTTT. The full variable domain, completed using reference TRBV7-9 and TRBJ1-4, is DTGVSQNPRHKITKRGQNVTFRCDPISEHNRLYWYRQTLGQGPEFLTYFQNEAQLEKSRLLSDRFSAERPKGSFSTLEIQRTEQGDSAMYLCASSRGFVNEKLFFGSGTQLSVL.

The genes are TRBV21-1 and TRBJ2-1; the D call in the table, TRBD1, was not verified against the DNA. TRBV21-1 is a known pseudogene. The CDR3 length is 16 residues. CDR3 region: CASSPTSGQGLNEQFF. Written as DNA, the CDR3 is TGTGCCAGCAGCCCTACCTCGGGACAGGGGCTAAATGAGCAGTTCTTC.

This chain connects TRBV7-2 to TRBJ1-5; possibly TRBD1 for D (5 bases). CDR3 length: 16 amino acids. V lost 3 bases to trimming and J lost 0 bases, with 12 bases between them. Germline assignment: CDR1 SGHTA and CDR2 FQGNSA. CDR3 in DNA: TGTGCCAGCAGCTTTAACGGGGGGAATAGCAATCAGCCCCAGCATTTT. Protein: CASSFNGGNSNQPQHF.

V usage is TRBV3-1 (or the pseudogene TRBV3-2) and J usage is TRBJ2-2, with 12 nucleotides matching TRBD2. Germline CDR1 is LGHDT and CDR2 is YNNKEL (reference sequence). The CDR3 has 20 amino acids. Unmatched junction bases numbered 10, after V lost 0 bases and J lost 2 bases. The CDR3 DNA reads as TGTGCCAGCAGCCAAGATTGGGGAACTAGCGGGAGGAATAACACCGGGGAGCTGTTTTTT. This encodes CASSQDWGTSGRNNTGELFF.